What follows are 25 T cell receptor beta chains derived from one specimen sequenced in a study of cytomegalovirus exposure and HLA in healthy donors. PCR primers comprised 60 Vbeta and 13 Jbeta primers. Here immunoSEQ multiplex PCR was the method, and the copy in TCRdb shows in-frame clones only, minus some. The data hold 110,000 or so clones, with around 76% observed a single time. Sequencing was performed on PBMCs. These receptors came from a man in his fifties in good health and CMV-seropositive.

This clone has a single count. The chain combines TRBV5-1 with TRBJ2-1; the match to TRBD2 covers 8 bases. V lost 4 bases and J lost 7; bases outside the gene matches: 10. Germline lookup yields CDR1 SGHRS and CDR2 YFSETQ. CDR3 size: 15 residues. The DNA of the CDR3 is TGCGCCAGCAGCGGGCGGTCGGGAGGGCGAAATGAGCAGTTCTTC. It is translated as CASSGRSGGRNEQFF.

The gene calls are TRBV5-1 and TRBJ1-1, with 12 bases lining up with TRBD1. Germline loops: CDR1 SGHRS, CDR2 YFSETQ. This CDR3 region has 15 residues. J was trimmed by 4 bases and V by 2 bases; bases with no gene match: 3. CDR3 DNA: TGCGCCAGCAGCTTAGGGACAGGGGGCGGCACTGAAGCTTTCTTT. This encodes CASSLGTGGGTEAFF.

V gene TRBV11-2 combines with J gene TRBJ1-3; TRBD1 is a possible D gene (6 bases). CDR3 size: 17 residues. V was pared by 5 bases and J by 3 bases, with 20 bases between. Germline V gene data show CDR1 as SGHAT and CDR2 as FQNNGV. CDR3 coding DNA: TGTGCCAGCAGCCCCCGCCCCCGGGCAGGGGATGGAAACACCATATATTTT. It is translated as CASSPRPRAGDGNTIYF.

This clone was counted a few times. The chain uses TRBV5-1 and TRBJ2-3, with 8 bases matching TRBD1. Germline assignment: CDR1 SGHRS and CDR2 YFSETQ. The CDR3 runs 15 residues. V lost 7 bases and J lost 2; bases outside the gene matches: 9. The CDR3 is CASAGQGPSTDTQYF. CDR3 nucleotide sequence: TGCGCCAGCGCTGGACAGGGCCCCTCCACAGATACGCAGTATTTT.

The chain combines TRBV19 with TRBJ2-7; D is possibly TRBD1 (6 bases). Between the trimmed V and J ends, which lost 3 bases and 1 base, there was a span of 10 bases. The germline CDR1 and CDR2 sequences are LNHDA and SQIVND (reference sequence). The CDR3 spans 14 residues. CDR3 coding DNA: TGTGCCAGTAGTATGCGTACAGGGTCCTACGAGCAGTACTTC. Its translation is CASSMRTGSYEQYF.

This clone was seen more than once but under ten times. The chain joins TRBV7-2 to TRBJ2-3; 9 bases agree with TRBD1. The ends lost 1 base at V and 0 bases at J; junction bases unmatched: 2. The CDR3 is 16 amino acids. Germline values: CDR1 SGHTA, CDR2 FQGNSA. CDR3 in amino acids: CASSLGTGASTDTQYF. Written as DNA, the CDR3 is TGTGCCAGCAGCTTAGGGACAGGGGCTAGCACAGATACGCAGTATTTT.

The CDR3 DNA sequence: TGTGCCATCCTCCGGGACATTGGGGGTGAAAAACTGTTTTTT. Its protein product is CAILRDIGGEKLFF. This rearrangement joins TRBV7-9 to TRBJ1-4; D perhaps matches TRBD1 (6 bases). The CDR3 is 14 amino acids. V gave up 10 bases and J gave up 7 bases, with 19 bases separating them. Germline-derived CDR1 and CDR2 are SEHNR and FQNEAQ (reference sequence). Full variable domain (remainder filled in from reference TRBV7-9 and TRBJ1-4): DTGVSQNPRHKITKRGQNVTFRCDPISEHNRLYWYRQTLGQGPEFLTYFQNEAQLEKSRLLSDRFSAERPKGSFSTLEIQRTEQGDSAMYLCAILRDIGGEKLFFGSGTQLSVL.

This rearrangement joins TRBV11-2 to TRBJ2-7; 8 bases fit TRBD2. CDR1 and CDR2 (germline): SGHAT, FQNNGV. V trimming: 4 bases; J trimming: 2 bases; junction bases outside the gene matches: 7. The length of the CDR3 is 15 residues. DNA of the CDR3: TGTGCCAGCAGCTCCCGACTAGCGTATACCTACGAGCAGTACTTC. This encodes CASSSRLAYTYEQYF.

In this sample, this clone turned up a few times. The rearrangement uses TRBV9 and TRBJ2-1, with a tentative D call TRBD2 (7 bases). V shed 3 bases and J shed 4 bases, with 20 bases lying between them. This CDR3 is 17 amino acids long. Germline assignment: CDR1 SGDLS and CDR2 YYNGEE. The CDR3 DNA reads as TGTGCCAGCAGCGCCCGAATAGGGGGGGGGCTGTACAATGAGCAGTTCTTC. It encodes CASSARIGGGLYNEQFF. The full variable domain, rest sourced from reference TRBV9 and TRBJ2-1, is DSGVTQTPKHLITATGQRVTLRCSPRSGDLSVYWYQQSLDQGLQFLIQYYNGEERAKGNILERFSAQQFPDLHSELNLSSLELGDSALYFCASSARIGGGLYNEQFFGPGTRLTVL.

The chain recombines TRBV2 with TRBJ2-6, with TRBD2 identical over 7 bases. V trimming: 1 base; J trimming: 4 bases; junction bases outside the gene matches: 10. The CDR3 spans 18 residues. Germline V gene lookup returns CDR1 SNHLY and CDR2 FYNNEI. CDR3 region: CASSEGEGAARGANVLTF. The DNA of the CDR3 is TGTGCCAGCAGTGAAGGGGAGGGTGCTGCCCGGGGGGCCAACGTCCTGACTTTC.

The chain employs TRBV28 and TRBJ1-5, with D hard to call. The CDR3 is made up of 13 amino acids. Germline values: CDR1 MDHEN, CDR2 SYDVKM. V lost 8 bases and J lost 3, with 11 bases in between. The CDR3: CASGEVDNQPQHF. In DNA, the CDR3 is TGTGCCAGCGGAGAGGTCGACAATCAGCCCCAGCATTTT.

The chain recombines TRBV28 with TRBJ2-6, with D possibly matching TRBD2 (6 bases). This CDR3 is 17 amino acids long. Trimming removed 3 bases at V and 0 bases at J, with 12 bases between. Germline loops: CDR1 MDHEN, CDR2 SYDVKM. In DNA form, the CDR3 reads TGTGCCAGCAGTTTGCGGGAAACTTCCTCTGGGGCCAACGTCCTGACTTTC. It translates to CASSLRETSSGANVLTF.

The chain is built from TRBV4-3 and TRBJ1-6; D may be TRBD1 (6 bases). The V gene's germline CDR1 is LGHNA and CDR2 YSLEER. The CDR3 runs 15 residues. The V gene lost 0 bases and the J gene lost 8 bases, with 11 bases spanning the gap. The CDR3 protein is CASSQEMKGDSPLHF. The CDR3 DNA reads TGCGCCAGCAGCCAAGAGATGAAGGGGGATTCACCCCTCCACTTT.

This chain uses TRBV6-5 with TRBJ2-2, with D hard to call. The CDR3 contains 12 residues. Per the germline V gene, CDR1 is MNHEY and CDR2 is SVGAGI. V was clipped by 6 bases and J by 6 bases, with 8 bases between them. CDR3 in amino acids: CASRQGAGELFF. CDR3 nucleotides: TGTGCCAGCAGACAAGGAGCCGGGGAGCTGTTTTTT.

This rearrangement joins TRBV16 to TRBJ1-1, with TRBD1 identical over 7 bases. V trimming: 6 bases; J trimming: 4 bases; junction bases outside the gene matches: 5. Per the germline V gene, CDR1 is KGHSY and CDR2 is FQNENV. The CDR3 is made up of 13 amino acids. In DNA form, the CDR3 reads TGTGCCAGCAGTTCTACAGGGGTCACTGAAGCTTTCTTT. Its protein product is CASSSTGVTEAFF.

The chain combines TRBV11-3 with TRBJ1-5, with a weak D call TRBD1 (5 bases). The CDR3 loop spans 13 amino acids. Germline CDR1 is SGHNT and CDR2 is YENEEA. Trimming took off 4 bases at V and 3 bases at J, with 7 bases between the two ends. CDR3 nucleotide sequence: TGTGCCAGCAGCTGGACAAACAATCAGCCCCAGCATTTT. Amino acid sequence: CASSWTNNQPQHF.

The CDR3 DNA follows: TGTGCCAGCTCACGTACTCTTAGTCGGTGGAACACTGAAGCTTTCTTT. As protein: CASSRTLSRWNTEAFF. The V gene is TRBV5-3, the J gene TRBJ1-1, with D uncertain. TRBV5-3 is an open reading frame whose function is uncertain. Trimming took 8 bases from V and 1 from J, leaving 21 bases between them. CDR3 length: 16 amino acids.

This rearrangement joins TRBV7-2 to TRBJ1-1; D may be TRBD1 (5 bases). V lost 0 bases, J lost 3 bases, and 14 bases lay in between. CDR3 length: 16 amino acids. CDR1 is SGHTA, CDR2 FQGNSA, per germline. The CDR3 coding sequence is TGTGCCAGCAGCTTAGCGCTAGGGGAATGGTACACTGAAGCTTTCTTT. As protein: CASSLALGEWYTEAFF.

This chain connects TRBV6-4 to TRBJ2-1; a weak D match, TRBD2 (6 bases). CDR3 length: 16 residues. Trimming removed 4 bases from V and 5 bases from J, with 18 bases in between. The germline V gene encodes CDR1 MRHNA and CDR2 SNTAGT. In nucleotides, the CDR3 is TGTGCCAGCAGTGGTAGCGGAAACCCCCCCCACAATGAGCAGTTCTTC. Protein product: CASSGSGNPPHNEQFF.

This clone was observed a few times. The gene calls are TRBV19 and TRBJ1-5, with D hard to call. Germline V gene sequence: CDR1 LNHDA, CDR2 SQIVND (reference sequence). The CDR3 loop spans 12 amino acids. Trimming took 3 bases from V and 5 from J, leaving 5 bases between them. The CDR3 is CASSISHQPQHF. The CDR3 DNA is TGTGCCAGTAGTATCAGTCATCAGCCCCAGCATTTT.

The genes are TRBV11-3 and TRBJ2-7, with D possibly matching TRBD2 (5 bases). The CDR3 contains 15 residues. Per the germline V gene, CDR1 is SGHNT and CDR2 is YENEEA. The ends were cut back, 0 bases at V and 7 bases at J, with 16 bases in the middle. DNA of the CDR3: TGTGCCAGCAGCTTAGACCGGGAAAAACCGGGAGAGCAGTACTTC. Amino acid sequence: CASSLDREKPGEQYF.

The rearrangement links TRBV5-4 to TRBJ2-5; 10 bases are a match to TRBD2. This CDR3 comprises 15 residues. V lost 3 bases, J lost 0 bases, and 2 bases stayed unmatched. Looked up from germline, CDR1 is SGHNT and CDR2 is YYREEE (reference sequence). The CDR3 spells CASSSLAGYQETQYF. DNA for the CDR3: TGTGCCAGCAGCTCACTAGCGGGGTACCAAGAGACCCAGTACTTC. Filled out from reference TRBV5-4 and TRBJ2-5, the complete variable domain reads ETGVTQSPTHLIKTRGQQVTLRCSSQSGHNTVSWYQQALGQGPQFIFQYYREEENGRGNFPPRFSGLQFPNYSSELNVNALELDDSALYLCASSSLAGYQETQYFGPGTRLLVL.

The rearrangement joins TRBV5-1 to TRBJ1-2, with 7 bases aligning to TRBD1. The germline V gene encodes CDR1 SGHRS and CDR2 YFSETQ. The junction had 6 bases not matched to a gene; V was cut back by 0 bases and J by 4 bases. CDR3 length: 15 residues. The CDR3 region has the DNA TGCGCCAGCAGCTTGGACAGGGGCGCTACCTATGGCTACACCTTC. This sequence encodes CASSLDRGATYGYTF. The full variable domain, in which reference TRBV5-1 and TRBJ1-2 provide the parts outside the CDR3, is KAGVTQTPRYLIKTRGQQVTLSCSPISGHRSVSWYQQTPGQGLQFLFEYFSETQRNKGNFPGRFSGRQFSNSRSEMNVSTLELGDSALYLCASSLDRGATYGYTFGSGTRLTVV.

The chain combines TRBV28 with TRBJ2-5; tentative D call: TRBD1 (6 bases). CDR1 is MDHEN and CDR2 is SYDVKM in the germline V gene. Trimming cost V 5 bases and J 4 bases, with 23 bases left between them. CDR3 size: 17 residues. DNA of the CDR3: TGTGCCAGCAGTCCCGAATTAAGGCTAAGAGGGGGAGAGACCCAGTACTTC. Its translation: CASSPELRLRGGETQYF.

V is TRBV15 and J is TRBJ2-3, with D hard to call. From germline, CDR1 is LNHNV and CDR2 YYDKDF (reference sequence). The CDR3 spans 14 residues. V was pared by 5 bases and J by 4 bases, with 13 bases between. CDR3 loop: CATSVFSGPDTQYF. The CDR3 DNA is TGTGCCACCAGCGTCTTCTCCGGTCCAGATACGCAGTATTTT.